The 20 T cell receptor beta chains presented below share a single source sample, sequenced in a study of graft-versus-host responses after intestinal transplantation. For these TCRs, the target antigens are not known. The data were produced by immunoSEQ multiplex PCR, yet TCRdb's version contains in-frame clones alone and is incomplete. The table records around 100,000 clones, about 92% of them present only once. The source material was unstimulated CD8+ T cells sorted from spleen or lymph node cells, sampled before transplant. These receptor sequences come from a human donor who was the organ donor for an intestinal transplant.

V gene TRBV27 combines with J gene TRBJ2-7, with 8 positions matching TRBD1. CDR1 is MNHEY and CDR2 is SMNVEV in the germline V gene (reference sequence). The CDR3 is made up of 16 amino acids. The trim removed 4 bases at V and 5 bases at J, leaving 13 bases unmatched. This CDR3 is CASSSTDRVFIHEQYF. The CDR3 nucleotides are TGTGCCAGCAGTTCCACGGACAGGGTGTTTATCCACGAGCAGTACTTC.

The rearrangement uses TRBV13 and TRBJ1-1, with a weak D call TRBD1 (5 bases). This CDR3 has 16 amino acids. Germline V gene data show CDR1 as PRHDT and CDR2 as FYEKMQ (reference sequence). Trimming took 2 bases from V and 4 from J, leaving 17 bases between them. The CDR3 region is CASSLTVEEGFTEAFF. CDR3 in DNA: TGTGCCAGCAGCTTAACAGTCGAGGAGGGGTTCACTGAAGCTTTCTTT.

This chain links TRBV7-6 with TRBJ1-1; maybe TRBD1 (5 bases). Per germline, CDR1 SGHVS and CDR2 FNYEAQ. V lost 1 base to trimming and J lost 10 bases, with 10 bases between them. This CDR3 is 12 amino acids long. This CDR3 is CASSLGNGGAFF. The CDR3 DNA reads as TGTGCCAGCAGCTTAGGAAACGGGGGAGCTTTCTTT.

The gene calls are TRBV27 and TRBJ2-1, with 7 nucleotides matching TRBD1. This CDR3 is built from 14 residues. CDR1 and CDR2 from the germline V gene are MNHEY and SMNVEV (reference sequence). J lost 8 bases, V lost 3 bases, and 7 bases had no gene match. The CDR3 sequence: CASSLVAGGYEQFF. CDR3 in DNA: TGTGCCAGCAGTTTGGTGGCAGGGGGATATGAGCAGTTCTTC.

This clone was seen only once. The gene calls are TRBV30 and TRBJ2-7, with D possibly being TRBD1 (5 bases). CDR1 GTSNPN and CDR2 SVGIG come from the germline V gene (reference sequence). V was clipped by 2 bases and J by 3 bases, with 8 bases between them. The CDR3 extends over 12 amino acids. Here the CDR3 reads CAWSPGLYEQYF. CDR3 nucleotides: TGTGCCTGGAGTCCAGGGCTCTACGAGCAGTACTTC. The variable domain in full, completed from reference TRBV30 and TRBJ2-7, reads SQTIHQWPATLVQPVGSPLSLECTVEGTSNPNLYWYRQAAGRGLQLLFYSVGIGQISSEVPQNLSASRPQDRQFILSSKKLLLSDSGFYLCAWSPGLYEQYFGPGTRLTVT.

The CDR3, as DNA: TGTGCCAGCAGTAGCACAGATACGCAGTATTTT. Its protein is CASSSTDTQYF. The chain employs TRBV6-6 and TRBJ2-3; D remains unclear. The CDR3 totals 11 residues. From germline, CDR1 is MNHNY and CDR2 SVGAGI (reference sequence). V lost 5 bases and J lost 0, with 0 bases in between.

This chain links TRBV5-5 with TRBJ2-3; TRBD2 agrees at 11 bases. Per the germline V gene, CDR1 is SGHKS and CDR2 is YYEKEE (reference sequence). CDR3 length: 16 residues. J lost 2 bases, V lost 4 bases, and 6 bases had no gene match. The CDR3 coding sequence is TGTGCCAGCAGCCTTGGGACTAGCGGTTCCACAGATACGCAGTATTTT. Protein product: CASSLGTSGSTDTQYF.

The V call is TRBV19, the J call TRBJ2-1, with 11 positions matching TRBD2. In germline, CDR1 is LNHDA, CDR2 SQIVND (reference sequence). The CDR3 is 15 amino acids. Trimming at V came to 6 bases and at J to 4 bases, leaving 5 bases not matched to a gene. The CDR3: CASSEGTSGYNEQFF. The CDR3 nucleotides are TGTGCCAGTAGCGAGGGGACTAGCGGTTACAATGAGCAGTTCTTC.

This rearrangement joins TRBV19 to TRBJ2-1; 11 nucleotides agree with TRBD2. Losses at the gene ends were 5 bases for V and 8 bases for J; bases not matched to a gene: 8. Germline V gene sequence: CDR1 LNHDA, CDR2 SQIVND (reference sequence). CDR3 length: 15 amino acids. In DNA, the CDR3 is TGTGCCAGTAGTCTAAGACTAGCGGGACCCGATGAGCAGTTCTTC. Translated, it gives CASSLRLAGPDEQFF.

Notes on this clone: Sequence at one end of the junction differs from germline and may be a read error. This sequence joins TRBV19 and TRBJ2-3; possible D gene TRBD2, 7 bases. Germline V gives CDR1 LNHDA, CDR2 SQIVND (reference sequence). The CDR3 consists of 15 residues. The CDR3 region is CASSIGGGVTDTQYF. CDR3 nucleotide sequence: TGTGCCAGTAGCATAGGGGGGGGAGTCACAGATACGCAGTATTTT.

This clone was seen just once. The V gene is TRBV5-4, the J gene TRBJ1-1; 9 nucleotides agree with TRBD1. Germline CDR1 and CDR2: SGHNT and YYREEE (reference sequence). V was clipped by 6 bases and J by 11 bases; unmatched bases: 11. This CDR3 is built from 13 residues. The CDR3 sequence is CASTRDRAPVAFF. The CDR3 DNA sequence: TGTGCCAGCACCAGGGACAGGGCCCCGGTGGCTTTCTTT.

This chain joins TRBV4-3 and TRBJ2-3, with TRBD2 matching over 7 bases. Germline V lookup: CDR1 LGHNA, CDR2 YSLEER. With V trimmed by 0 bases and J by 0 bases, 12 bases remained unmatched. This CDR3 contains 19 residues. Written as DNA, the CDR3 is TGCGCCAGCAGCCAAGATTTGGGGGAGGGCTACCATAGCACAGATACGCAGTATTTT. Translated: CASSQDLGEGYHSTDTQYF.

This rearrangement joins TRBV10-3 to TRBJ2-7; tentatively, D is TRBD1 (5 bases). The CDR3 is made up of 13 amino acids. Trimming pared 0 bases from V and 7 bases from J, leaving 10 bases between. Germline V gene sequence: CDR1 ENHRY, CDR2 SYGVKD. The DNA for the CDR3 is TGTGCCATCAGTGAGTCGGCAGGGTGGGAGCAGTACTTC. Protein sequence: CAISESAGWEQYF.

This chain joins TRBV19 and TRBJ2-1; 7 nucleotides agree with TRBD1. The germline V gene has CDR1 LNHDA and CDR2 SQIVND (reference sequence). This CDR3 region has 17 residues. J lost 3 bases, V lost 9 bases, and 17 bases had no gene match. The CDR3 loop is CASHGQDQHYSYNEQFF. CDR3 nucleotides: TGTGCCAGCCACGGACAGGACCAACACTACAGCTACAATGAGCAGTTCTTC.

The chain combines TRBV10-1 with TRBJ1-2; possible D gene TRBD1, 5 bases. V dropped 6 bases and J dropped 1 base, with 15 bases sitting between them. Germline lookup yields CDR1 WNHNN and CDR2 SYGVQD (reference sequence). This CDR3 is built from 15 residues. CDR3 sequence (DNA): TGCGCCAGCAGGCCCCGGGGGACCTTTAACTATGGCTACACCTTC. This codes for CASRPRGTFNYGYTF.

V and J are TRBV14 and TRBJ2-7; 11 bases line up with TRBD2. This CDR3 region has 15 residues. Per germline, CDR1 SGHDN and CDR2 FVKESK. V gave up 3 bases and J gave up 3 bases; unmatched junction bases: 4. The CDR3 nucleotides read TGTGCCAGCAGCCACGGACTAGCGGGTAACTACGAGCAGTACTTC. Translating it yields CASSHGLAGNYEQYF.

This rearrangement joins TRBV4-3 to TRBJ2-1; no definite D call. V dropped 1 base and J dropped 2 bases, with 12 bases sitting between them. CDR3 size: 16 residues. Germline V gives CDR1 LGHNA, CDR2 YSLEER. The CDR3 nucleotides are TGCGCCAGCAGCCAAGTGATAACGAACGCCTACAATGAGCAGTTCTTC. Translating gives CASSQVITNAYNEQFF.

This clone was picked up one time. The gene calls are TRBV30 and TRBJ1-2, with a possible D match to TRBD1 (6 bases). The ends were cut back, 1 base at V and 7 bases at J, with 10 bases in the middle. This CDR3 is built from 12 residues. Germline V gene sequence: CDR1 GTSNPN, CDR2 SVGIG (reference sequence). Here the CDR3 reads CAWSDRQAGYTF. CDR3 DNA sequence: TGTGCCTGGAGTGACCGACAGGCTGGCTACACCTTC.

To note about this clone: At one end, the junction sequence differs from germline, possibly due to a read error. The rearrangement uses TRBV5-6 and TRBJ2-1; D is unclear. Germline V gene lookup returns CDR1 SGHDT and CDR2 YYEEEE. There are 16 residues in the CDR3. The CDR3, as DNA: TGTGCCAGCAGTTTGGACGTCCCCAGCTCCTACAATGAGCAGTTCTTC. Translated, it gives CASSLDVPSSYNEQFF.

This clone appeared a single time. This sequence joins TRBV10-3 and TRBJ2-2; 11 bases align to TRBD2. The CDR3 contains 15 residues. CDR1 is ENHRY, CDR2 SYGVKD, per germline. Trimming removed 6 bases from V and 4 bases from J; junction bases left unmatched: 4. The CDR3 coding sequence is TGTGCCATCAGCGCCACTAGCGGGAGCACCGGGGAGCTGTTTTTT. The encoded protein is CAISATSGSTGELFF.